This entry lists 13 T cell receptor beta chains sequenced from one sample in a study of T cell changes during pregnancy in multiple sclerosis (dated by TCRdb to about 2019). Receptors were amplified or captured by the immunoSEQ multiplex PCR assay. This immuneACCESS table, as held by TCRdb, lists in-frame sequences with V and J called but not all clones. Of the missing ones, under half trace to an unresolved V gene in checked studies; the others have no known cause. For this sample there are 15,000 to 20,000 clones; 80% to 90% appear just once. Jointly, the top ten make up roughly 5% of the sample. The input for sequencing was CD8+ T cells from peripheral blood mononuclear cells, taken after pregnancy. Source of these receptors: a female donor in good health, enrolled as a control in a pregnancy study.

This clone is a singleton in its sample. The chain has TRBV15 and TRBJ1-5; 8 bases agree with TRBD1. J was trimmed by 7 bases and V by 4 bases; bases with no gene match: 9. The CDR3 covers 15 residues. From germline, CDR1 is LNHNV and CDR2 YYDKDF (reference sequence). CDR3 nucleotide sequence: TGTGCCACCAGCATTCATAGAGACAGGGGCCAGCCCCAGCATTTT. Its protein is CATSIHRDRGQPQHF.

The table lists this clone with a few counts. The V and J genes are TRBV7-9 and TRBJ1-2; D uncertain. Trimming left V 5 bases short and J 0 bases short, with 19 bases between. In germline, CDR1 is SEHNR, CDR2 FQNEAQ (reference sequence). The CDR3 length is 17 residues. CDR3 in amino acids: CASSPRIGATANYGYTF. DNA of the CDR3: TGTGCCAGCAGCCCGAGAATCGGAGCCACCGCTAACTATGGCTACACCTTC.

The chain combines TRBV19 with TRBJ2-1; D is ambiguous. Between the trimmed V and J ends, which lost 3 bases and 8 bases, there was a span of 11 bases. Germline lookup yields CDR1 LNHDA and CDR2 SQIVND (reference sequence). The CDR3 covers 13 residues. The CDR3 DNA reads TGTGCCAGTAGTATCCTTCCATCGGATGAGCAGTTCTTC. Translation: CASSILPSDEQFF.

In the case of this clone: The DNA is left out, because the CDR3 cannot be placed on it with certainty; the CDR3 is given as TCRdb lists it. This chain links TRBV6-5 with TRBJ1-2; TRBD1 reflects the table's D call only, with no check against the DNA. Germline V lookup: CDR1 MNHEY, CDR2 SVGAGI. The CDR3 is 15 residues long, counting both termini. CDR3 amino acids: CASSFLSGVNYGYTF.

This chain joins TRBV11-3 and TRBJ2-7; TRBD1 matches at 9 bases. The germline V gene has CDR1 SGHNT and CDR2 YENEEA. The V and J ends lost 1 base and 2 bases, in that order; junction bases with no gene match: 3. This CDR3 is 15 amino acids long. This CDR3 reads CASSLGTGEAYEQYF. The CDR3 nucleotides read TGTGCCAGCAGCTTAGGGACAGGGGAGGCCTACGAGCAGTACTTC.

The CDR3, as DNA: TGCGCCAGCAGCCAACAGATCGGCTACAGGGTGGCTTTCTTT. Residues: CASSQQIGYRVAFF. The chain uses TRBV4-1 and TRBJ1-1, with D perhaps matching TRBD1 (6 bases). V was trimmed by 2 bases and J by 11 bases, leaving 18 bases between them. Germline CDR1 MGHRA, CDR2 YSYEKL. This CDR3 is built from 14 residues.

This chain uses TRBV4-3 with TRBJ2-7; D unclear. Germline CDR1 LGHNA, CDR2 YSLEER. CDR3 length: 14 amino acids. V lost 4 bases to trimming and J lost 3 bases, with 13 bases between them. The chain's CDR3 is CASSLSGSRYEQYF. CDR3 nucleotides: TGCGCCAGCAGCCTTTCCGGGTCCCGCTACGAGCAGTACTTC.

This chain joins TRBV5-4 and TRBJ1-1, with 7 bases aligning to TRBD1. This CDR3 spans 14 amino acids. The germline V gene encodes CDR1 SGHNT and CDR2 YYREEE (reference sequence). Germline trimming cut 0 bases from V and 3 bases from J; bases unmatched to any gene: 2. Here the CDR3 reads CASSLGQGYTEAFF. CDR3 coding DNA: TGTGCCAGCAGCTTGGGACAGGGCTACACTGAAGCTTTCTTT.

This clone was counted between two and nine times. The rearrangement links TRBV6-1 to TRBJ2-1, with D uncertain. The CDR3 is 14 amino acids. V was clipped by 0 bases and J by 8 bases, with 11 bases between them. CDR1 is MNHNS and CDR2 is SASEGT in the germline V gene. CDR3 DNA: TGTGCCAGCAGTGAAGCGTTTGAGGAGCATGAGCAGTTCTTC. Its protein product is CASSEAFEEHEQFF.

This chain connects TRBV29-1 to TRBJ2-2; 8 nucleotides match TRBD2. The CDR3 runs 13 residues. The V and J ends lost 7 bases and 3 bases, in that order; junction bases with no gene match: 4. Germline V gene sequence: CDR1 SQVTM, CDR2 ANQGSEA. The CDR3 nucleotides read TGCAGCGCCACGGGAGGGGACACCGGGGAGCTGTTTTTT. Translation gives CSATGGDTGELFF.

The gene calls are TRBV27 and TRBJ1-3; 7 nucleotides align to TRBD1. Germline V gene lookup returns CDR1 MNHEY and CDR2 SMNVEV (reference sequence). This CDR3 comprises 13 residues. V was pared by 10 bases and J by 1 base, with 4 bases of the junction left unmatched. CDR3 residues: CATSRGSGNTIYF. Written as DNA, the CDR3 is TGTGCCACTTCCAGGGGGTCTGGAAACACCATATATTTT.

V gene TRBV4-3 combines with J gene TRBJ1-5; D gene unclear. V shed 1 base and J shed 4 bases, with 8 bases lying between them. This CDR3 has 14 residues. Germline V gives CDR1 LGHNA, CDR2 YSLEER. As DNA, the CDR3 is TGCGCCAGCAGCCAAGTCCCCGGGAATCAGCCCCAGCATTTT. Amino acid sequence: CASSQVPGNQPQHF.

This clone was seen only a few times. The CDR3 here is CASSQERGQAEKLFF. As DNA, the CDR3 is TGTGCCAGCAGCCAAGAGAGGGGACAGGCTGAAAAACTGTTTTTT. The J gene is TRBJ1-4, the V gene TRBV4-2; 8 bases align to TRBD1. V dropped 0 bases and J dropped 7; count of bases not matched to a gene: 4. CDR3 length equals 15 residues. CDR1 is LGHNA, CDR2 YNFKEQ, per germline.